This T cell receptor beta chain is drawn from a study of T cell repertoires in cytomegalovirus infection. Overall study findings and caveats: In two of eight donors, the top clonotype was HLA-C-restricted CMV-specific.

The CDR3 is made up of 17 amino acids. Germline-derived CDR1 and CDR2 are SEHNR and FQNEAQ (reference sequence). V gave up 5 bases and J gave up 1 base, with 17 bases separating them. This clonotype was counted between two and nine times. Its antigen is still unknown. TCRdb re-called the reads through MiXCR, storing one row per CDR3 protein. The sample includes about 220,000 distinct CDR3 sequences, about 40% of them seen just once. The receptor was isolated from a human donor in good health (CMV status not recorded). Some clones in this sample may be carry-over from other donors' samples. This sample comprised CD8+ T cells from cultured PBMCs, obtained from culture after CMV antigen stimulation. The rearrangement uses TRBV7-9 and TRBJ2-2; D is possibly TRBD1 (5 bases). CDR3 sequence: CASSHLGRARNTGELFF. The CDR3 DNA is TGTGCCAGCAGCCACTTGGGCAGGGCGCGGAACACCGGGGAGCTGTTTTTT. The full variable domain, completed using reference TRBV7-9 and TRBJ2-2, is DTGVSQNPRHKITKRGQNVTFRCDPISEHNRLYWYRQTLGQGPEFLTYFQNEAQLEKSRLLSDRFSAERPKGSFSTLEIQRTEQGDSAMYLCASSHLGRARNTGELFFGEGSRLTVL.